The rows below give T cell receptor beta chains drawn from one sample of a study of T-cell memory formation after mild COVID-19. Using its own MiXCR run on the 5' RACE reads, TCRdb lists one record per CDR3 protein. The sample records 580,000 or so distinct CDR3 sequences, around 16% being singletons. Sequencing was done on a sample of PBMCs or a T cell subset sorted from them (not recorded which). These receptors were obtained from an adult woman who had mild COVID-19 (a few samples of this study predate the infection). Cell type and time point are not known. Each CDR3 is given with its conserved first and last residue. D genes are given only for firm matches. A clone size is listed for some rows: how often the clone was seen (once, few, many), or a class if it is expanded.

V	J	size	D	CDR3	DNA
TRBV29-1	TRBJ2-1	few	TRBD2	CSVVSASGRREQFF	TGCAGCGTTGTGAGTGCTAGCGGGAGACGGGAGCAGTTCTTC
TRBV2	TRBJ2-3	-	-	CASRGPITDTQYF	TGTGCCAGCAGGGGGCCAATCACAGATACGCAGTATTTT
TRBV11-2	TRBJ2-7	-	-	CASSLFLAEQYF	TGTGCCAGCAGCTTATTTCTCGCCGAGCAGTACTTC
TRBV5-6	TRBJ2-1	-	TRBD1	CASSPGQGAIYNEQFF	TGTGCCAGCAGTCCCGGACAGGGGGCGATCTACAATGAGCAGTTCTTC
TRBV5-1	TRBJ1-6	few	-	CASSLAVGDSPLHF	TGCGCCAGCAGCTTGGCCGTGGGGGATTCACCCCTCCACTTT
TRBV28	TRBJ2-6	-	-	CASSLVGANVLTF	TGTGCCAGCAGTTTGGTTGGGGCCAACGTCCTGACTTTC
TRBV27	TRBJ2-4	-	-	CASRLPGSDIQYF	TGTGCCAGCAGGCTTCCAGGGAGTGACATTCAGTACTTC
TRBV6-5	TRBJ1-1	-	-	CATRRGTEAFF	TGTGCCACCCGGAGGGGAACTGAAGCTTTCTTT
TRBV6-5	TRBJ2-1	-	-	CASAPPWSYNEQFF	TGTGCCAGTGCGCCCCCATGGTCCTACAATGAGCAGTTCTTC
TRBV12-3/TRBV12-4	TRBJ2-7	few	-	CASSLVGAEQYF	TGTGCCAGCAGTTTGGTGGGGGCAGAGCAGTACTTC